This TCR beta chain was found in a study of cytomegalovirus exposure and HLA in healthy donors. As concerns this clone: Its matching antigen is unknown.

It was with 60 Vbeta and 13 Jbeta primers that the PCR ran. Profiling relied on immunoSEQ multiplex PCR, and the TCRdb table lists in-frame clones only, not all of them. The data contain 100,000 to 150,000 clones, over 60% of them seen just once; the ten biggest clones take up roughly 0.9%. CDR3 length: 14 residues. Trimming cost V 8 bases and J 8 bases; bases outside gene matches: 12. Germline loops: CDR1 MNHNS, CDR2 SASEGT. Study observations and caveats: When a later analysis compared HLA-associated TCR beta chains with equally common others, the HLA-associated chains turned out to be more clonally expanded and to have lower generation probabilities.

The genes are TRBV6-1 and TRBJ2-4; TRBD2 matches at 7 bases. The sample taken for sequencing was PBMCs. This receptor was identified in a woman aged 55-70 years in good health and CMV-seronegative. CDR3 loop: CASGLAALNDIQYF. The CDR3 region has the DNA TGTGCCAGCGGGCTAGCGGCCCTAAATGACATTCAGTACTTC.